This TCR beta chain originates from a study of blood T cell repertoires in COVID-19. Overall study context: T cells, B-cell-depleted T cells, or PBMCs supplied cDNA or gDNA.

Assay used: immunoSEQ multiplex PCR; TCRdb lists only in-frame clones, some missing. This sample carries 180,000 or so clones, 85% of them seen once, and the ten largest clones take roughly 5%. Unmatched junction bases numbered 6, after V lost 6 bases and J lost 1 base. Germline loops: CDR1 SQVTM, CDR2 ANQGSEA. CDR3 length equals 14 residues. The specimen was peripheral blood. This chain connects TRBV29-1 to TRBJ2-5; 9 bases agree with TRBD1. The receptor comes from a woman of 80 years or more with acute or convalescent COVID-19. CDR3 coding DNA: TGCAGCGTCGCTTGGACAGGGGTCCAAGAGACCCAGTACTTC. Residues: CSVAWTGVQETQYF.